This T cell receptor beta chain was identified in a study of T cells after yellow fever vaccination. CDR3 length equals 14 residues. Between the trimmed V and J ends, which lost 1 base and 6 bases, there was a span of 13 bases. Germline CDR1 and CDR2: DFQATT and SNEGSKA (reference sequence). One entry per CDR3 protein results from TCRdb running MiXCR on the 5' RACE reads. The sample yields around 260,000 distinct CDR3 sequences, about 5.2% seen once. The receptor's source is a man aged 18 to 29 who received the YFV17D yellow fever vaccine. Sequences were derived from CD4+ T cells sorted from PBMCs, sampled on the day of the yellow fever booster vaccination. The V call is TRBV20-1, the J call TRBJ2-1; D is possibly TRBD2 (5 bases). CDR3 sequence reads: CSARVPRVPNEQFF. For the CDR3, the DNA is TGCAGTGCTAGAGTCCCGAGGGTCCCCAATGAGCAGTTCTTC.